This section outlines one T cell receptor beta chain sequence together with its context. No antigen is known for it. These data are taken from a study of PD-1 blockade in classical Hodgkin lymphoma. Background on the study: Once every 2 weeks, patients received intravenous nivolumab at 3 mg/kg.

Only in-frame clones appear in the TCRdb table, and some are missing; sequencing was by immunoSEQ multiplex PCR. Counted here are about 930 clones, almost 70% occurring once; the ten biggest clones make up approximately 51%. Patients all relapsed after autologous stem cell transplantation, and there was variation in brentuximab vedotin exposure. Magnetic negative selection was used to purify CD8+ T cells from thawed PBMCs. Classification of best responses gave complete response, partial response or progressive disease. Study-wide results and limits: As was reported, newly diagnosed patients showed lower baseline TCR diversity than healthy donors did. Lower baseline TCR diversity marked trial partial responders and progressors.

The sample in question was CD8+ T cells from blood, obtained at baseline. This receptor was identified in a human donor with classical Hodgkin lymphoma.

CDR3 nucleotide sequence: TGTGCCAGCAGCCACGGACAGTACACAGATACGCAGTATTTT. It encodes CASSHGQYTDTQYF. J is TRBJ2-3 and V is TRBV4-2, with D possibly TRBD1 on 6 matching bases. This CDR3 is built from 14 residues. The germline V gene encodes CDR1 LGHNA and CDR2 YNFKEQ. Trimming cost V 3 bases and J 2 bases, with 9 bases left between them.